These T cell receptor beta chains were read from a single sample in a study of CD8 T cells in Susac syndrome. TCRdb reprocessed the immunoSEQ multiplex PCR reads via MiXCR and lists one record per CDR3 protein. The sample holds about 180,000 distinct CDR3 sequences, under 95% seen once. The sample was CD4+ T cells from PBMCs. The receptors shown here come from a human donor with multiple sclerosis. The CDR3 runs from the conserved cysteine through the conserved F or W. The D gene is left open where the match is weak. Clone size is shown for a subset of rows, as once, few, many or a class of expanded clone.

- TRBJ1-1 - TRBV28 CASRAGSTEAFF TGTGCCAGCAGGGCAGGCTCCACTGAAGCTTTCTTT
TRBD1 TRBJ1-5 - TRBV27 CASRTGSGNQPQHF TGTGCCAGCCGGACAGGGAGTGGGAATCAGCCCCAGCATTTT
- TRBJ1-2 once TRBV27 CASSRDGYYGYTF TGTGCCAGCAGTCGGGACGGCTACTATGGCTACACCTTC
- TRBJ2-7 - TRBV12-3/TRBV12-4 CASSLGIGYEQYF TGTGCCAGCAGTTTAGGGATCGGCTACGAGCAGTACTTC
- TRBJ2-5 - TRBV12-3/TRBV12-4 CASSRSQGTQYF TGTGCCAGCAGTAGATCTCAGGGGACCCAGTACTTC
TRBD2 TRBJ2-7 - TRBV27 CASSSLSRTSGSTKTF TGTGCCAGCAGTTCCCTATCCCGAACTAGCGGGTCTACCAAGACCTTC
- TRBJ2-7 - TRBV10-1 CASSATAGVGEQYF TGCGCCAGCAGTGCGACGGCCGGGGTCGGGGAGCAGTACTTC
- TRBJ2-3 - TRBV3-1 CASSRGCPICLQDTQYF TGTGCCAGCAGCCGGGGCTGTCCCATTTGTCTGCAAGATACGCAGTATTTT
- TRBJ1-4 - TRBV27 CASREREEEKLFF TGTGCCAGCAGAGAAAGGGAGGAAGAAAAACTGTTTTTT
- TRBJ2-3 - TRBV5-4 CASSLERGTDTQYF TGTGCCAGCAGCTTGGAGCGGGGCACAGATACGCAGTATTTT
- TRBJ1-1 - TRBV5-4 CASSFPGWDTEAFF TGTGCCAGCAGCTTCCCAGGGTGGGACACTGAAGCTTTCTTT
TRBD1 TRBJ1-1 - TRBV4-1 CASSPGQGADTEAFF TGCGCCAGCAGCCCCGGACAGGGGGCGGACACTGAAGCTTTCTTT
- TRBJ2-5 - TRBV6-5 CASKEDQETQYF TGTGCCAGCAAGGAGGATCAAGAGACCCAGTACTTC
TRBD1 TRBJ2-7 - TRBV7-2 CASSPRSSTGLGYEQYF TGTGCCAGCAGTCCCCGCTCGTCGACAGGGTTGGGCTACGAGCAGTACTTC
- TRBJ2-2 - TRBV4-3 CASSQESGSGELFF TGCGCCAGCAGCCAAGAATCGGGATCCGGGGAGCTGTTTTTT
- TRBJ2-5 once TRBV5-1 CASSLVPPQETQYF TGCGCCAGCAGCTTGGTTCCACCCCAAGAGACCCAGTACTTC
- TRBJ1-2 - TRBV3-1 CASSQDWGYYGYTF TGTGCCAGCAGCCAAGATTGGGGGTACTATGGCTACACCTTC
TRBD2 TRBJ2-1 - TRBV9 CASSVGGTSGSSDEQFF TGTGCCAGCAGCGTAGGAGGGACTAGCGGGAGTTCGGATGAGCAGTTCTTC
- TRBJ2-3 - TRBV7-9 CASSPGGKRRISDTQYF TGTGCCAGCAGCCCTGGGGGGAAGCGCAGGATTTCAGATACGCAGTATTTT
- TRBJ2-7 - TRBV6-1 CASSEAGVGGYEQYF TGTGCCAGCAGTGAAGCGGGGGTCGGGGGCTACGAGCAGTACTTC